Reported below is one T cell receptor (beta chain). The entry originates in a study of cytomegalovirus exposure and HLA in healthy donors. Germline CDR1 and CDR2: SGHVS and FNYEAQ. V was clipped by 5 bases and J by 8 bases; unmatched bases: 12. The CDR3 runs to 15 residues. Only in-frame clones appear in the TCRdb table, and some are missing; sequencing was by immunoSEQ multiplex PCR. In the table there are 200,000 to 250,000 clones, around 86% of which are singletons. Input material: PBMCs. This clonotype was obtained from a woman between 18 and 30 years old in good health and CMV-seropositive. V usage is TRBV7-6 and J usage is TRBJ1-2, with TRBD1 matching over 9 bases. The CDR3 is CASSLGGDREGGYTF. Here the CDR3 DNA reads TGTGCCAGCAGCCTAGGTGGGGACAGGGAAGGAGGCTACACCTTC.